This entry lists 18 T cell receptor beta chains sequenced from one sample in a study of shared clonotypes between healthy human individuals. Clones were read by immunoSEQ multiplex PCR, and TCRdb kept only the in-frame ones, dropping some. This table has more than 900,000 clones, approximately 78% appearing once. The specimen was memory CD4+ T cells from PBMCs. The subset: CD45RA-negative fraction. The receptors derive from a man aged 18 to 30 in good health. Some clones in this sample may be carry-over from other donors' samples.

This chain uses TRBV7-9 with TRBJ1-5; tentative D call: TRBD1 (5 bases). Germline CDR1 and CDR2: SEHNR and FQNEAQ (reference sequence). V lost 5 bases to trimming and J lost 0 bases, with 14 bases between them. The CDR3 contains 16 residues. CDR3 sequence (DNA): TGTGCCAGCAGCCATGGGACGGCCTATAGCAATCAGCCCCAGCATTTT. Protein product: CASSHGTAYSNQPQHF.

V usage is TRBV6-9 and J usage is TRBJ2-1; D unresolved. Deletions cut 1 base from V and 0 bases from J, with 10 bases between. This CDR3 region has 16 residues. Per the germline V gene, CDR1 is MNHGY and CDR2 is SVAAGI. The CDR3 protein is CASSYLVGSSYNEQFF. The CDR3 nucleotides read TGTGCCAGCAGTTATTTGGTAGGAAGCTCCTACAATGAGCAGTTCTTC.

This sequence joins TRBV9 and TRBJ1-3; the D is unclear. Germline CDR1 SGDLS, CDR2 YYNGEE. The V end lost 3 bases, the J end lost 0 bases, and 10 bases lay between the germline ends. This CDR3 has 15 amino acids. CDR3 coding DNA: TGTGCCAGCAGCGGAACAGTCAGCTCTGGAAACACCATATATTTT. Translated: CASSGTVSSGNTIYF.

The V gene is TRBV29-1, the J gene TRBJ2-2, with TRBD1 identical over 9 bases. Germline trimming cut 6 bases from V and 3 bases from J; bases unmatched to any gene: 5. CDR1 is SQVTM and CDR2 is ANQGSEA in the germline V gene. This CDR3 is 14 amino acids long. This CDR3 is CSVRDRVDTGELFF. CDR3 coding DNA: TGCAGCGTCCGGGACAGGGTCGACACCGGGGAGCTGTTTTTT.

Of note for this clone: The sample contains more than one DNA sequence encoding this CDR3. The genes are TRBV28 and TRBJ1-2; TRBD1 agrees at 7 bases. With 3 bases clipped from V and 3 bases from J, the junction kept 4 bases outside the gene matches. The germline CDR1 and CDR2 sequences are MDHEN and SYDVKM. The CDR3 is 14 amino acids. CDR3 sequence (DNA): TGTGCCAGCAGTTTTAGGACAGGCCACTATGGCTACACCTTC. It yields the protein CASSFRTGHYGYTF.

This CDR3 is CASSQTGTPVGTEAFF. CDR3 DNA sequence: TGCGCCAGCAGCCAGACCGGGACCCCGGTTGGGACTGAAGCTTTCTTT. The chain uses TRBV5-1 and TRBJ1-1; D possibly corresponds to TRBD1 (5 bases). The ends were cut back, 4 bases at V and 5 bases at J, with 21 bases in the middle. Germline lookup yields CDR1 SGHRS and CDR2 YFSETQ. The CDR3 loop spans 16 amino acids. The complete variable domain, with remaining parts taken from reference TRBV5-1 and TRBJ1-1, reads KAGVTQTPRYLIKTRGQQVTLSCSPISGHRSVSWYQQTPGQGLQFLFEYFSETQRNKGNFPGRFSGRQFSNSRSEMNVSTLELGDSALYLCASSQTGTPVGTEAFFGQGTRLTVV.

This clone showed up many times. The gene calls are TRBV4-3 and TRBJ1-3; 8 bases are shared with TRBD1. This CDR3 has 16 residues. CDR1 and CDR2 from the germline V gene are LGHNA and YSLEER. Germline trimming cut 1 base from V and 3 bases from J; bases unmatched to any gene: 5. The DNA for the CDR3 is TGCGCCAGCAGCCAAGCAAGGACAGGGTTTGGAAACACCATATATTTT. Its protein is CASSQARTGFGNTIYF.

The chain is built from TRBV18 and TRBJ2-7; D not certain. The CDR3 length is 12 residues. V was clipped by 3 bases and J by 6 bases, with 9 bases between them. Germline lookup yields CDR1 KGHSH and CDR2 LQKENI. CDR3 amino acids: CASSPHLSEQYF. CDR3 DNA: TGTGCCAGCTCACCTCACCTCAGCGAGCAGTACTTC.

This clone was counted once. The V call is TRBV18, the J call TRBJ2-5; 7 nucleotides align to TRBD1. Germline V gene sequence: CDR1 KGHSH, CDR2 LQKENI. The CDR3 spans 14 residues. The trim removed 6 bases at V and 4 bases at J, leaving 8 bases unmatched. In nucleotides, the CDR3 is TGTGCCAGCTCGAAAGGGGGCCTGGGAGAGACCCAGTACTTC. Translation: CASSKGGLGETQYF.

The V gene is TRBV29-1, the J gene TRBJ2-1, with 7 bases fitting TRBD2. Germline-derived CDR1 and CDR2 are SQVTM and ANQGSEA. The CDR3 loop spans 11 amino acids. The J segment lost 7 bases and the V segment lost 4 bases, leaving 1 base of the junction unmatched. CDR3 coding DNA: TGCAGCGTTGGACTAGCTAATGAGCAGTTCTTC. Translated: CSVGLANEQFF.

This clone was seen a handful of times. The genes are TRBV15 and TRBJ2-1, with TRBD2 as a possible D gene (6 bases). Germline V CDR1 and CDR2: LNHNV, YYDKDF (reference sequence). The ends were cut back, 2 bases at V and 4 bases at J, with 12 bases in the middle. The CDR3 runs 15 residues. This CDR3 is CATSRTRGDYNEQFF. As DNA, the CDR3 is TGTGCCACCAGCAGAACTCGCGGGGATTACAATGAGCAGTTCTTC.

The chain combines TRBV7-2 with TRBJ2-7; D gene unclear. The CDR3 contains 12 residues. Trimming took 8 bases from V and 2 from J, leaving 10 bases between them. Germline values: CDR1 SGHTA, CDR2 FQGNSA. The CDR3 DNA follows: TGTGCCAGCGGATCCATCCCCTACGAGCAGTACTTC. This sequence encodes CASGSIPYEQYF.

The CDR3 nucleotides read TGTGCCAGCAGCTTGGGCCTCGGGGGACAGTCCGTCTATGGCTACACCTTC. As protein: CASSLGLGGQSVYGYTF. The chain couples TRBV5-5 to TRBJ1-2, with 7 bases matching TRBD1. The J segment lost 4 bases and the V segment lost 0 bases, leaving 12 bases of the junction unmatched. The CDR3 covers 17 residues. From germline, CDR1 is SGHKS and CDR2 YYEKEE (reference sequence).

The chain uses TRBV7-7 and TRBJ2-1, with no clear D. Trimming cost V 4 bases and J 5 bases, with 9 bases left between them. CDR1 and CDR2 from the germline V gene are SSHAT and FNYEAQ (reference sequence). The length of the CDR3 is 13 residues. The CDR3 bases are TGTGCCAGCAGCTCGACTTTTAACAATGAGCAGTTCTTC. Translated, it gives CASSSTFNNEQFF. The full variable domain, rest sourced from reference TRBV7-7 and TRBJ2-1, is GAGVSQSPRYKVTKRGQDVTLRCDPISSHATLYWYQQALGQGPEFLTYFNYEAQPDKSGLPSDRFSAERPEGSISTLTIQRTEQRDSAMYRCASSSTFNNEQFFGPGTRLTVL.

The sample holds one count of this clone. The CDR3: CASSPAGGGYGYTF. The CDR3 nucleotides read TGTGCCAGCAGTCCGGCGGGCGGGGGCTATGGCTACACCTTC. The rearrangement links TRBV25-1 to TRBJ1-2; D is possibly TRBD1 (5 bases). Germline V gene lookup returns CDR1 MGHDK and CDR2 SYGVNS. Trimming pared 5 bases from V and 4 bases from J, leaving 14 bases between. The CDR3 is 14 residues long.

The chain uses TRBV21-1 and TRBJ1-3. TRBV21-1 is a documented pseudogene. This CDR3 contains 19 residues. The CDR3 region has the DNA TGTGCCAGCAGCAAAGCTTCTCCCCCGAGAGTGGAACATGGAAACACCATATATTTT. Its protein is CASSKASPPRVEHGNTIYF.

V usage is TRBV7-9 and J usage is TRBJ2-6; no clear D gene. The V end was cut by 5 bases, the J end by 3 bases, with 5 bases between. The CDR3 has 13 amino acids. CDR1 is SEHNR, CDR2 FQNEAQ, per germline (reference sequence). CDR3 in DNA: TGTGCCAGCAGCCGGGTTGGGGCCAACGTCCTGACTTTC. Amino acid sequence: CASSRVGANVLTF.

The chain is built from TRBV18 and TRBJ2-7, with 9 bases aligning to TRBD2. Germline lookup yields CDR1 KGHSH and CDR2 LQKENI. The CDR3 loop spans 15 amino acids. J was trimmed by 1 base and V by 3 bases; bases with no gene match: 4. The CDR3 DNA follows: TGTGCCAGCTCACCCCCTAGCGGGATTTCCTACGAGCAGTACTTC. This encodes CASSPPSGISYEQYF.